The 31 T cell receptor beta chains given below trace back to one sample, sequenced in a study of human T cells and chemical hapten exposure. TCRdb redid the calling of the RACE reads with MiXCR, one entry per CDR3 protein. This table holds tens of thousands of distinct CDR3 sequences, about 7.6% found once. Sample time point: pre-sensitization, week 0. Specified treatment: therapeutic diphenylcyclopropenone sensitization with weekly scalp DPC. Sample: whole blood, taken in connection with sensitization to the hapten diphenylcyclopropenone (DPC). Receptor source: a woman aged 50 to 60 with alopecia areata. Some clones in this sample may be carry-over from other donors' samples.

Remarks on this clonotype: A much larger clone sits a single nucleotide away, making a read error possible. This chain links TRBV2 with TRBJ2-1; 10 bases line up with TRBD2. Germline loops: CDR1 SNHLY, CDR2 FYNNEI. The CDR3 extends over 17 amino acids. CDR3 DNA sequence: TGTGCCAGCAGTGTAGCGGGAGGCCCCACGGCGGACAATGAGCAGATCTTC. This sequence encodes CASSVAGGPTADNEQIF. Full variable domain (outside the CDR3, taken from reference TRBV2 and TRBJ2-1): EPEVTQTPSHQVTQMGQEVILRCVPISNHLYFYWYRQILGQKVEFLVSFYNNEISEKSEIFDDQFSVERPDGSNFTLKIRSTKLEDSAMYFCASSVAGGPTADNEQIFGPGTRLTVL.

This clonotype was counted at least ten times. The V and J genes are TRBV28 and TRBJ1-1, with unresolved D. CDR1 is MDHEN, CDR2 SYDVKM, per germline. V lost 2 bases and J 4 bases, leaving 14 bases between the germline ends. The CDR3 extends over 15 amino acids. The CDR3 DNA sequence: TGTGCCAGCAGTTTACAGGCCCTGGGGAGCACTGAAGCTTTCTTT. Translating gives CASSLQALGSTEAFF.

The chain uses TRBV7-2 and TRBJ2-1; the match to TRBD2 covers 7 bases. Losses at the gene ends were 1 base for V and 5 bases for J; bases not matched to a gene: 5. The CDR3 is 15 residues long. The V gene's germline CDR1 is SGHTA and CDR2 FQGNSA. The CDR3 DNA reads TGTGCCAGCAGCTTAGGGGCGGGAGAGCACAATGAGCAGTTCTTC. As protein: CASSLGAGEHNEQFF.

In this sample, this clonotype turned up many times. The chain couples TRBV6-5 to TRBJ1-2; 9 positions agree with TRBD1. The CDR3 extends over 14 amino acids. Germline CDR1 and CDR2: MNHEY and SVGAGI. V lost 6 bases to trimming and J lost 3 bases; unmatched junction nucleotides: 5. CDR3 in amino acids: CASRTGGADYGYTF. Written as DNA, the CDR3 is TGTGCCAGCAGAACAGGGGGCGCTGACTATGGCTACACCTTC.

This clonotype was counted only a few times. No conserved phenylalanine or tryptophan ends this CDR3, so it is likely a read error. The DNA is omitted, as the CDR3 cannot be located on it reliably, and the CDR3 follows TCRdb's listing. The V gene is TRBV28, the J gene TRBJ2-7; the table's D call, TRBD2, has no DNA check behind it. The CDR3 length equals 11 residues, ends included. From germline, CDR1 is MDHEN and CDR2 SYDVKM. CDR3 region: CASGGEEGPQL.

This chain joins TRBV11-3 and TRBJ2-3; D is tentatively TRBD1 or TRBD2 (5 bases each). This CDR3 region has 14 residues. Germline V gene lookup returns CDR1 SGHNT and CDR2 YENEEA. The V end was cut by 5 bases, the J end by 1 base, with 10 bases between. Here the CDR3 DNA reads TGTGCCAGCAGCCGGGTGGGGGGCACAGATACGCAGTATTTT. It is translated as CASSRVGGTDTQYF.

The sample holds many counts of this clonotype. This sequence joins TRBV11-2 and TRBJ1-1; D unresolved. This CDR3 spans 14 amino acids. V lost 5 bases and J 4 bases, leaving 14 bases between the germline ends. The germline CDR1 and CDR2 sequences are SGHAT and FQNNGV. For the CDR3, the DNA is TGTGCCAGCAGCCCTTCCGTACTACGCACTGAAGCTTTCTTT. Residues: CASSPSVLRTEAFF.

This chain uses TRBV20-1 with TRBJ2-5; D not certain. CDR1 DFQATT and CDR2 SNEGSKA come from the germline V gene (reference sequence). Trimming shortened V by 3 bases and J by 1 base, and 6 bases separated the two germline ends. The CDR3 runs to 12 residues. Here the CDR3 DNA reads TGCAGTGCTAGTATAGCCCAAGAGACCCAGTACTTC. Its protein is CSASIAQETQYF.

This clonotype was observed many times. Mismatch with germline at one junction end may stem from a read error. The rearrangement joins TRBV10-3 to TRBJ1-1; D might be TRBD1 (5 bases). There are 14 residues in the CDR3. Germline CDR1 reads ENHRY; CDR2 reads SYGVKD. In DNA form, the CDR3 reads TGTGCCATCAGCGCGGGGCAGGGCAACATTGAAGCTTTCTTT. This codes for CAISAGQGNIEAFF.

This clonotype was counted only a few times. V usage is TRBV30 and J usage is TRBJ2-1, with 11 bases aligning to TRBD2. Germline V lookup: CDR1 GTSNPN, CDR2 SVGIG (reference sequence). With V trimmed by 0 bases and J by 2 bases, 9 bases remained unmatched. The CDR3 is 18 residues long. This CDR3 reads CAWSVLTSGRFTYNEQFF. The DNA of the CDR3 is TGTGCCTGGAGTGTACTTACTAGCGGGAGATTCACCTACAATGAGCAGTTCTTC. Based on the CDR3 plus reference TRBV30 and TRBJ2-1, the full variable domain is SQTIHQWPATLVQPVGSPLSLECTVEGTSNPNLYWYRQAAGRGLQLLFYSVGIGQISSEVPQNLSASRPQDRQFILSSKKLLLSDSGFYLCAWSVLTSGRFTYNEQFFGPGTRLTVL.

This clonotype was detected many times. The chain links TRBV12-3 or TRBV12-4 to TRBJ2-2; D is perhaps TRBD1 or TRBD2 (5 bases each). This CDR3 spans 16 amino acids. Between the trimmed V and J ends, which lost 7 bases and 4 bases, there was a span of 19 bases. The CDR3 DNA reads TGTGCCAGCACCTCTAAGAGTACTAGGGGCACCGGGGAGCTGTTTTTT. Encoded protein: CASTSKSTRGTGELFF.

By sample share, this clonotype is medium-sized. This rearrangement joins TRBV24-1 to TRBJ1-1, with unresolved D. CDR3 size: 17 residues. The ends were cut back, 0 bases at V and 0 bases at J, with 13 bases in the middle. CDR1 is KGHDR and CDR2 is SFDVKD in the germline V gene. The DNA for the CDR3 is TGTGCCACCAGTGATTTGCAGCTCCTGGGGATGAACACTGAAGCTTTCTTT. Translated, it gives CATSDLQLLGMNTEAFF.

This clonotype was counted at least ten times. The chain combines TRBV10-3 with TRBJ2-6; D not certain. The CDR3 sequence is 17 residues long. V dropped 8 bases and J dropped 0 bases, with 17 bases sitting between them. The germline gives CDR1 ENHRY, CDR2 SYGVKD. This CDR3 reads CAIRSNVLDSGANVLTF. Here the CDR3 DNA reads TGTGCCATCCGAAGTAACGTATTAGACTCTGGGGCCAACGTCCTGACTTTC.

The V gene is TRBV7-8, the J gene TRBJ2-2; 14 bases are shared with TRBD2. The CDR3 totals 19 residues. J was trimmed by 7 bases and V by 5 bases; bases with no gene match: 15. Germline loops: CDR1 SGHVS, CDR2 FQNEAQ. CDR3 sequence (DNA): TGTGCCAGCAGCATCCGACCGGGACTAGCGGGAGTTAAGGACGGGGAGCTGTTTTTT. Translation: CASSIRPGLAGVKDGELFF.

This clonotype was counted many times. The chain couples TRBV28 to TRBJ2-7; no clear D. The germline CDR1 and CDR2 sequences are MDHEN and SYDVKM. Between the trimmed V and J ends, which lost 4 bases and 2 bases, there was a span of 6 bases. The CDR3 is made up of 12 amino acids. The CDR3 bases are TGTGCCAGCAGTTCCGGACCCTACGAGCAGTACTTC. Encoded protein: CASSSGPYEQYF. Variable domain in full (rest from reference TRBV28 and TRBJ2-7): DVKVTQSSRYLVKRTGEKVFLECVQDMDHENMFWYRQDPGLGLRLIYFSYDVKMKEKGDIPEGYSVSREKKERFSLILESASTNQTSMYLCASSSGPYEQYFGPGTRLTVT.

This clonotype was seen repeatedly, ten times or more. The chain has TRBV5-1 and TRBJ2-2; D unclear. Germline V gives CDR1 SGHRS, CDR2 YFSETQ. The CDR3 contains 16 residues. Trimming removed 3 bases from V and 5 bases from J, with 17 bases in between. The CDR3 spells CASSWTETRNTGELFF. The CDR3 region has the DNA TGCGCCAGCAGCTGGACCGAAACCCGAAATACCGGGGAGCTGTTTTTT.

There are many counts of this clonotype. V and J are TRBV3-1 and TRBJ2-7, with 13 positions matching TRBD2. The CDR3 covers 16 residues. Germline CDR1 is LGHDT and CDR2 is YNNKEL (reference sequence). Trimming removed 0 bases from V and 3 bases from J; junction bases left unmatched: 2. In DNA, the CDR3 is TGTGCCAGCAGCCAAGAGGGACTAGCGGGGATCTACGAGCAGTACTTC. It encodes CASSQEGLAGIYEQYF.

This clonotype appeared many times. V and J are TRBV7-9 and TRBJ2-7; TRBD2 agrees at 11 bases. Germline V gene data show CDR1 as SEHNR and CDR2 as FQNEAQ (reference sequence). CDR3 length: 14 residues. The ends lost 5 bases at V and 3 bases at J; junction bases unmatched: 3. The CDR3 is CASSPGTSGYEQYF. DNA for the CDR3: TGTGCCAGCAGCCCCGGGACTAGCGGCTACGAGCAGTACTTC.

This clonotype has just a few counts. The chain employs TRBV30 and TRBJ1-1; TRBD1 might be the D (6 bases). The V end was cut by 5 bases, the J end by 4 bases, with 20 bases between. Germline V gene lookup returns CDR1 GTSNPN and CDR2 SVGIG (reference sequence). The CDR3 extends over 15 amino acids. The CDR3, as DNA: TGTGCCTGGCCGAATACAGGGAGTGCGGGCACTGAAGCTTTCTTT. Protein product: CAWPNTGSAGTEAFF. Full variable domain (outside the CDR3, taken from reference TRBV30 and TRBJ1-1): SQTIHQWPATLVQPVGSPLSLECTVEGTSNPNLYWYRQAAGRGLQLLFYSVGIGQISSEVPQNLSASRPQDRQFILSSKKLLLSDSGFYLCAWPNTGSAGTEAFFGQGTRLTVV.

This clonotype was recorded at least ten times. V usage is TRBV11-2 and J usage is TRBJ2-2, with a tentative D call TRBD2 (6 bases). This CDR3 has 15 amino acids. From germline, CDR1 is SGHAT and CDR2 FQNNGV. The germline V and J ends were trimmed by 1 base and 6 bases, with 12 bases remaining between them. The CDR3 reads CASSLGDSRAGELFF. CDR3 bases: TGTGCCAGCAGCTTAGGGGACTCCCGCGCCGGGGAGCTGTTTTTT.

The chain has TRBV12-3 or TRBV12-4 and TRBJ1-5; 8 positions agree with TRBD1. The J segment lost 5 bases and the V segment lost 6 bases, leaving 6 bases of the junction unmatched. The CDR3 extends over 14 amino acids. DNA for the CDR3: TGTGCCAGCAGCCCCAGGGGGCGCGATCAGCCCCAGCATTTT. Translating gives CASSPRGRDQPQHF.

Many counts were recorded for this clonotype. The genes are TRBV20-1 and TRBJ1-3; weak D call: TRBD1 (6 bases). V was pared by 6 bases and J by 0 bases, with 15 bases between. CDR1 is DFQATT and CDR2 is SNEGSKA in the germline V gene (reference sequence). This CDR3 has 15 residues. The CDR3 loop reads CSAMTGARSGNTIYF. The CDR3 bases are TGCAGTGCCATGACAGGAGCCCGCTCTGGAAACACCATATATTTT.

The chain couples TRBV11-2 to TRBJ2-3; TRBD2 agrees at 8 bases. Germline V gene sequence: CDR1 SGHAT, CDR2 FQNNGV. The CDR3 contains 17 residues. The J segment lost 1 base and the V segment lost 5 bases, leaving 11 bases of the junction unmatched. The CDR3 is CASSRIPAGGRTDTQYF. In DNA form, the CDR3 reads TGTGCCAGCAGCCGGATCCCCGCGGGAGGACGCACAGATACGCAGTATTTT. The full variable domain, in which reference TRBV11-2 and TRBJ2-3 provide the parts outside the CDR3, is EAGVAQSPRYKIIEKRQSVAFWCNPISGHATLYWYQQILGQGPKLLIQFQNNGVVDDSQLPKDRFSAERLKGVDSTLKIQPAKLEDSAVYLCASSRIPAGGRTDTQYFGPGTRLTVL.

This clonotype was counted only a few times. V usage is TRBV20-1 and J usage is TRBJ2-5, with 10 bases fitting TRBD1. The trim removed 5 bases at V and 10 bases at J, leaving 10 bases unmatched. The CDR3 consists of 13 residues. Germline values: CDR1 DFQATT, CDR2 SNEGSKA (reference sequence). CDR3 amino acids: CSASGTGALDQYF. The CDR3 region has the DNA TGCAGTGCTTCGGGGACAGGGGCCTTAGACCAGTACTTC.

In this sample, this clonotype turned up many times. The chain uses TRBV9 and TRBJ1-3; TRBD1 matches 7 bases. Germline V gene lookup returns CDR1 SGDLS and CDR2 YYNGEE. V trimming: 4 bases; J trimming: 0 bases; junction bases outside the gene matches: 10. This CDR3 contains 17 residues. As DNA, the CDR3 is TGTGCCAGCAGCCTGACCGGGACAGCCAACTCTGGAAACACCATATATTTT. It is translated as CASSLTGTANSGNTIYF.

This clonotype has more than one count but fewer than ten. The rearrangement uses TRBV20-1 and TRBJ2-7; no definite D call. The CDR3 is made up of 14 amino acids. V was trimmed by 0 bases and J by 4 bases, leaving 13 bases between them. Germline CDR1 and CDR2: DFQATT and SNEGSKA (reference sequence). The CDR3 coding sequence is TGCAGTGCTAGAGACCTCGCGGAAAGATACGAGCAGTACTTC. This translates into CSARDLAERYEQYF.

This clonotype appeared many times. This rearrangement joins TRBV10-3 to TRBJ1-1; D possibly corresponds to TRBD1 (6 bases). Trimming left V 2 bases short and J 8 bases short, with 6 bases between. This CDR3 is built from 11 residues. Germline values: CDR1 ENHRY, CDR2 SYGVKD. In nucleotides, the CDR3 is TGTGCCATCAGTGAGAGGGGGGAAGCTTTCTTT. Its protein product is CAISERGEAFF.

This clonotype has at least ten counts. The CDR3 reads CASSPGTGSSYEQYF. CDR3 coding DNA: TGTGCCAGCAGTCCCGGGACAGGGAGCTCCTACGAGCAGTACTTC. J is TRBJ2-7 and V is TRBV6-5, with 9 bases identical to TRBD1. J was trimmed by 0 bases and V by 5 bases; bases with no gene match: 5. The CDR3 runs 15 residues. Germline values: CDR1 MNHEY, CDR2 SVGAGI.

This clonotype has ten or more counts. The V gene is TRBV5-5, the J gene TRBJ2-2; D uncertain. Per germline, CDR1 SGHKS and CDR2 YYEKEE (reference sequence). CDR3 length: 13 residues. V was trimmed by 0 bases and J by 6 bases, leaving 6 bases between them. The CDR3 here is CASSLGLSGELFF. CDR3 bases: TGTGCCAGCAGCTTGGGTTTGTCCGGGGAGCTGTTTTTT.

This clonotype was found many times. The chain employs TRBV7-2 and TRBJ1-5, with TRBD1 matching over 8 bases. Germline V gene sequence: CDR1 SGHTA, CDR2 FQGNSA. V shed 4 bases and J 2 bases; nucleotides not matched to a gene: 1. CDR3 length: 14 amino acids. The CDR3 DNA follows: TGTGCCAGCAGCTCACAGGGGGGCAATCAGCCCCAGCATTTT. Translated, it gives CASSSQGGNQPQHF.

The table lists this clonotype with many counts. The gene calls are TRBV11-2 and TRBJ2-5, with D maybe TRBD2 (6 bases). V lost 0 bases and J 1 base, leaving 12 bases between the germline ends. The CDR3 is 16 residues long. CDR1 is SGHAT, CDR2 FQNNGV, per germline. The chain's CDR3 is CASSLDRAGPQETQYF. Written as DNA, the CDR3 is TGTGCCAGCAGCTTAGATCGGGCGGGACCCCAAGAGACCCAGTACTTC.